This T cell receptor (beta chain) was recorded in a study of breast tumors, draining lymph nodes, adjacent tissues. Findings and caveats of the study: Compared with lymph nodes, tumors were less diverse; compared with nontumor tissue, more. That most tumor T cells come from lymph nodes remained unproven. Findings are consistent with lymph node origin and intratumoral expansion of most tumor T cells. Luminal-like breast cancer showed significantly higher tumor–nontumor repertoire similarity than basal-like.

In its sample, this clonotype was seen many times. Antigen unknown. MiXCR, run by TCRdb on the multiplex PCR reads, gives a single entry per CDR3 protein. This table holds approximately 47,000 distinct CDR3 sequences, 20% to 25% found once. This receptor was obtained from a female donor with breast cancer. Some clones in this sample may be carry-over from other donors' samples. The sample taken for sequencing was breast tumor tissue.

The CDR3 here is CASRRGRGYGYTF. The CDR3 DNA reads as TGTGCCAGTAGAAGGGGGCGCGGCTATGGCTACACCTTC. The chain recombines TRBV19 with TRBJ1-2; 7 nucleotides agree with TRBD1. This CDR3 is 13 amino acids long. Trimming cost V 6 bases and J 4 bases; bases outside gene matches: 5. Germline values: CDR1 LNHDA, CDR2 SQIVND (reference sequence). Full variable domain (rest looked up from reference TRBV19 and TRBJ1-2): DGGITQSPKYLFRKEGQNVTLSCEQNLNHDAMYWYRQDPGQGLRLIYYSQIVNDFQKGDIAEGYSVSREKKESFPLTVTSAQKNPTAFYLCASRRGRGYGYTFGSGTRLTVV.